This TCR beta chain emerged from a study of T cell responses to AZD1222 COVID-19 vaccine. Study-level points and caveats: Of the AZD1222 recipients, only five to seven were seropositive at baseline. Spike-specific TCR breadth and depth went up after people got two AZD1222 doses. Mostly white British, mostly female donors; authors suggested clonal diversity may be underestimated. Nearly half of spike-specific TCRs reportedly go after variant regions that carry no mutations.

V was clipped by 3 bases and J by 4 bases, with 13 bases between them. The CDR3 is 16 residues long. Germline CDR1 is MGHDK and CDR2 is SYGVNS. Profiling relied on immunoSEQ multiplex PCR, and the TCRdb table lists in-frame clones only, not all of them. The sample has roughly 120,000 clones; 70% to 90% are singletons. With respect to this clone: The antigen remains undetermined.

Specimen: peripheral blood, collected 28 days after the second AZD1222 dose. The sequence was obtained from an adult who received the AZD1222 COVID-19 vaccine. The rearrangement links TRBV25-1 to TRBJ1-6; D not resolved. In DNA form, the CDR3 reads TGTGCCAGCAGTGACCATAGTGGGTCTTATAATTCACCCCTCCACTTT. Translated: CASSDHSGSYNSPLHF.